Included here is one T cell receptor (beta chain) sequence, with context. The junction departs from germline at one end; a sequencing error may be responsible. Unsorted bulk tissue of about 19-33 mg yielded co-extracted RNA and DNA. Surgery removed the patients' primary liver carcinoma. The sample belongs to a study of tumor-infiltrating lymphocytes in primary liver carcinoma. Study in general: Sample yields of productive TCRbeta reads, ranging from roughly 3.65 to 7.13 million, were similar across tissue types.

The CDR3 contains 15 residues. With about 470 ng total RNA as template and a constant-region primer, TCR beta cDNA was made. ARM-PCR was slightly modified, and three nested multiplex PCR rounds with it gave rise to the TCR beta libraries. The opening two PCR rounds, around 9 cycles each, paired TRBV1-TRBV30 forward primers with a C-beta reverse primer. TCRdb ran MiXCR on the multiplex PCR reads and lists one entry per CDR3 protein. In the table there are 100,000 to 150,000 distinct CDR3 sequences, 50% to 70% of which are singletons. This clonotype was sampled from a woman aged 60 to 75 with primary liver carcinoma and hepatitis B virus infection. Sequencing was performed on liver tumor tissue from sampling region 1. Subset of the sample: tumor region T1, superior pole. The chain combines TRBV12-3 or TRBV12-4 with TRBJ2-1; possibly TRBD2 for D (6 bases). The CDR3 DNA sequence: TGTGCCAGCAGGTCGCTAACGGGAGTCTACAATGAGCAGTCCTTC. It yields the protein CASRSLTGVYNEQSF.